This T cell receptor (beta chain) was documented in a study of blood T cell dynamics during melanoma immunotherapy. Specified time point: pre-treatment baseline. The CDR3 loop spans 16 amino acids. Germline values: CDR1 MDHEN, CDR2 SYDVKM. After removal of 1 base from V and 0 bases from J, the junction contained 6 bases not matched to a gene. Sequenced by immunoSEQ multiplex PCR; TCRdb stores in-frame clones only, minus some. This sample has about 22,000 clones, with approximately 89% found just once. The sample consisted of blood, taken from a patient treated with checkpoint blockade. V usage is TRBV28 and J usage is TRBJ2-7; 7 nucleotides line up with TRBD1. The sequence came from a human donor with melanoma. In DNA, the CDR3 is TGTGCCAGCAGTTTATTTTCGGGACAGAGCTCCTACGAGCAGTACTTC. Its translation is CASSLFSGQSSYEQYF. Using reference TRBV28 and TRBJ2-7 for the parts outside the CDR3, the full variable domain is DVKVTQSSRYLVKRTGEKVFLECVQDMDHENMFWYRQDPGLGLRLIYFSYDVKMKEKGDIPEGYSVSREKKERFSLILESASTNQTSMYLCASSLFSGQSSYEQYFGPGTRLTVT.